A single sample gave rise to the 21 T cell receptor beta chains below, sequenced in a study of vaccination and CD4 T cells after COVID-19. Sequencing of cultured CD4+ T cell DNA used the Oncomine TCR Beta short-read assay. TCRdb reprocessed the PCR reads via MiXCR and lists one record per CDR3 protein. The table records 25,000 to 30,000 distinct CDR3 sequences, about 50% of them present only once. Treatment of the sample: roughly nine-day PBMC culture with coronavirus spike peptide pools or control peptides (ViraFEST assay). No antigen has been identified for these receptors. Sequencing used CD4+ T cells from blood, cultured in vitro, obtained before SARS-CoV-2 vaccination. These receptors were obtained from a human donor who received a COVID-19 vaccine.

This clonotype was observed a handful of times. The gene calls are TRBV27 and TRBJ2-7; no clear D gene. Germline values: CDR1 MNHEY, CDR2 SMNVEV (reference sequence). V was cut by 10 bases and J by 5 bases, with 15 bases left in between. The CDR3 loop spans 12 amino acids. The DNA of the CDR3 is TGTGCCACCGGACCCGCGGTAGACGAGCAGTACTTC. It encodes CATGPAVDEQYF.

The chain is built from TRBV19 and TRBJ2-1, with 8 nucleotides matching TRBD2. J gave up 5 bases and V 7 bases, and 7 bases lay outside the gene matches. The CDR3 is made up of 14 amino acids. Germline CDR1 LNHDA, CDR2 SQIVND (reference sequence). The CDR3 DNA reads TGTGCCAGTACCGGGGGGGACCAGAACAATGAGCAGTTCTTC. Protein sequence: CASTGGDQNNEQFF.

The chain carries TRBV7-4 and TRBJ2-3; D is ambiguous. The CDR3 covers 12 residues. With 1 base removed from V and 6 bases from J, the gap between germline ends came to 5 bases. Germline V CDR1 and CDR2: SGHVT, SQSDAQ. This CDR3 reads CASSLGRDTQYF. The CDR3, as DNA: TGTGCCAGCAGCTTAGGTAGGGATACGCAGTATTTT. Full variable domain (remainder filled in from reference TRBV7-4 and TRBJ2-3): GAGVSQSPRYKVAKRGRDVALRCDSISGHVTLYWYRQTLGQGSEVLTYSQSDAQRDKSGRPSGRFSAERPERSVSTLKIQRTEQGDSAVYLCASSLGRDTQYFGPGTRLTVL.

This clonotype has just one count. The CDR3 protein is CASKRFSGNTIYF. DNA of the CDR3: TGTGCCAGCAAAAGGTTCTCTGGAAACACCATATATTTT. This chain connects TRBV28 to TRBJ1-3; no clear D. The ends were cut back, 7 bases at V and 0 bases at J, with 7 bases in the middle. CDR3 length equals 13 residues. Germline V gene data show CDR1 as MDHEN and CDR2 as SYDVKM.

The rearrangement uses TRBV5-3 and TRBJ2-3; D ambiguous. TRBV5-3 is noted as an ORF with a role that remains uncertain. The CDR3 has 16 residues. The germline V and J ends were trimmed by 3 bases and 2 bases, with 16 bases remaining between them. In DNA form, the CDR3 reads TGTGCCAGAAGCTCCTCAGACCCAAGGCCCACAGATACGCAGTATTTT. This sequence encodes CARSSSDPRPTDTQYF.

This clonotype came up a few times. V is TRBV7-2 and J is TRBJ2-3, with TRBD2 matching 9 bases. J was trimmed by 1 base and V by 1 base; bases with no gene match: 9. CDR1 is SGHTA and CDR2 is FQGNSA in the germline V gene. The CDR3 has 18 amino acids. CDR3 nucleotides: TGTGCCAGCAGCTTAGTCGGCGGGGGGGCTTACCGCACAGATACGCAGTATTTT. It yields the protein CASSLVGGGAYRTDTQYF. The full variable domain, its missing parts supplied by reference TRBV7-2 and TRBJ2-3, is GAGVSQSPSNKVTEKGKDVELRCDPISGHTALYWYRQSLGQGLEFLIYFQGNSAPDKSGLPSDRFSAERTGGSVSTLTIQRTQQEDSAVYLCASSLVGGGAYRTDTQYFGPGTRLTVL.

A word on this clonotype: This CDR3 is missing its conserved last phenylalanine or tryptophan, likely due to a read error. The chain links TRBV5-4 to TRBJ1-5, with TRBD1 as a possible D gene (5 bases). Between the trimmed V and J ends, which lost 4 bases and 6 bases, there was a span of 17 bases. Germline V lookup: CDR1 SGHNT, CDR2 YYREEE (reference sequence). The CDR3 is 15 amino acids. CDR3 coding DNA: TGTGCCAGCAGCAATTTCCCGGCGGGGGGTCAGCCCCAGCATCTT. Translating gives CASSNFPAGGQPQHL.

CDR3 sequence: CASSLGTLAGELFF. CDR3 in DNA: TGTGCCAGCAGCTTAGGGACCCTGGCCGGGGAGCTGTTTTTT. V gene TRBV7-3 combines with J gene TRBJ2-2; D might be TRBD1 or TRBD2, each matching 5 bases. Trimming removed 2 bases from V and 6 bases from J, with 10 bases in between. The CDR3 runs to 14 residues. CDR1 and CDR2 (germline): SGHTA, FQGTGA.

There are a few counts of this clonotype. The genes are TRBV7-2 and TRBJ2-2; D is unclear. This CDR3 region has 14 residues. Germline CDR1 reads SGHTA; CDR2 reads FQGNSA. V lost 1 base to trimming and J lost 0 bases, with 3 bases between them. CDR3 sequence (DNA): TGTGCCAGCAGCTTAGTACCGAACACCGGGGAGCTGTTTTTT. Its translation: CASSLVPNTGELFF. Looking up the rest from reference TRBV7-2 and TRBJ2-2 gives the full variable domain: GAGVSQSPSNKVTEKGKDVELRCDPISGHTALYWYRQSLGQGLEFLIYFQGNSAPDKSGLPSDRFSAERTGGSVSTLTIQRTQQEDSAVYLCASSLVPNTGELFFGEGSRLTVL.

This CDR3 reads CASSDRDFTDTQYF. CDR3 sequence (DNA): TGTGCCAGCAGCGACCGGGACTTTACAGATACGCAGTATTTT. The chain carries TRBV7-9 and TRBJ2-3; D might be TRBD2 (6 bases). Per germline, CDR1 SEHNR and CDR2 FQNEAQ (reference sequence). Trimming shortened V by 5 bases and J by 3 bases, and 12 bases separated the two germline ends. CDR3 length: 14 amino acids.

The gene calls are TRBV5-8 and TRBJ1-3; D is ambiguous. This CDR3 has 16 residues. In germline, CDR1 is SGHTS, CDR2 YDEGEE. V dropped 1 base and J dropped 4 bases, with 15 bases sitting between them. CDR3 sequence (DNA): TGTGCCAGCAGCTTGTGGGCGGGGAACGAAGGAAACACCATATATTTT. Its protein is CASSLWAGNEGNTIYF.

This clonotype has a handful of counts. The chain employs TRBV19 and TRBJ1-3; the match to TRBD1 covers 8 bases. The CDR3 spans 15 residues. The V and J ends lost 7 bases and 0 bases, in that order; junction bases with no gene match: 5. Per the germline V gene, CDR1 is LNHDA and CDR2 is SQIVND (reference sequence). The CDR3: CASMKTGVSGNTIYF. CDR3 in DNA: TGTGCCAGTATGAAGACAGGGGTCTCTGGAAACACCATATATTTT.

A few counts support this clonotype. This chain connects TRBV2 to TRBJ1-5, with a possible D match to TRBD1 (6 bases). V dropped 8 bases and J dropped 3 bases, with 11 bases sitting between them. Looked up from germline, CDR1 is SNHLY and CDR2 is FYNNEI. The CDR3 has 13 amino acids. The CDR3 DNA follows: TGTGCCAGCCGGACAGACCTCAATCAGCCCCAGCATTTT. Translated: CASRTDLNQPQHF.

This clonotype has just a few counts. This sequence joins TRBV2 and TRBJ1-1; D remains unclear. The CDR3 runs 12 residues. Germline assignment: CDR1 SNHLY and CDR2 FYNNEI. The V end lost 7 bases, the J end lost 3 bases, and 9 bases lay between the germline ends. CDR3 amino acids: CASTKRYTEAFF. In nucleotides, the CDR3 is TGTGCCAGCACTAAGAGGTACACTGAAGCTTTCTTT.

The chain joins TRBV10-3 to TRBJ1-5, with D perhaps TRBD1 (5 bases). The germline V gene has CDR1 ENHRY and CDR2 SYGVKD. V shed 11 bases and J shed 0 bases, with 11 bases lying between them. The length of the CDR3 is 13 residues. This CDR3 reads CAARDYSNQPQHF. CDR3 nucleotide sequence: TGTGCCGCCCGGGACTATAGCAATCAGCCCCAGCATTTT.

The chain employs TRBV2 and TRBJ1-5; D ambiguous. Deletions cut 1 base from V and 0 bases from J, with 7 bases between. Germline CDR1 SNHLY, CDR2 FYNNEI. The CDR3 spans 15 residues. The CDR3 DNA follows: TGTGCCAGCAGTGAAGGGAATCTTAGCAATCAGCCCCAGCATTTT. Its protein is CASSEGNLSNQPQHF.

V and J are TRBV6-5 and TRBJ1-2, with unresolved D. Trimming shortened V by 3 bases and J by 3 bases, and 11 bases separated the two germline ends. CDR3 length: 14 amino acids. The germline V gene has CDR1 MNHEY and CDR2 SVGAGI. CDR3 DNA sequence: TGTGCCAGCAGTTATACTCCTACCTACTATGGCTACACCTTC. The encoded protein is CASSYTPTYYGYTF.

This clonotype has just a few counts. The rearrangement joins TRBV5-4 to TRBJ2-7, with TRBD1 matching 8 bases. The CDR3 totals 15 residues. Germline lookup yields CDR1 SGHNT and CDR2 YYREEE (reference sequence). The V gene end was trimmed by 5 bases and the J gene end by 0 bases; junction bases not matched to a gene: 7. The CDR3 nucleotides read TGTGCCAGCAGGGACGGACAGGGCGGCTCCTACGAGCAGTACTTC. Amino acid sequence: CASRDGQGGSYEQYF.

This sequence joins TRBV19 and TRBJ1-1, with unresolved D. Germline V lookup: CDR1 LNHDA, CDR2 SQIVND (reference sequence). V lost 3 bases and J lost 0, with 8 bases in between. The CDR3 totals 14 residues. Here the CDR3 DNA reads TGTGCCAGTAGTATCGGTCCTATGAACACTGAAGCTTTCTTT. As protein: CASSIGPMNTEAFF. Complete variable domain (other parts from reference TRBV19 and TRBJ1-1): DGGITQSPKYLFRKEGQNVTLSCEQNLNHDAMYWYRQDPGQGLRLIYYSQIVNDFQKGDIAEGYSVSREKKESFPLTVTSAQKNPTAFYLCASSIGPMNTEAFFGQGTRLTVV.

This clonotype was counted only a few times. This chain joins TRBV12-3 or TRBV12-4 and TRBJ1-2; tentative D call: TRBD1 (6 bases). Trimming took 5 bases from V and 7 from J, leaving 17 bases between them. The CDR3 runs to 14 residues. The CDR3: CASSPLDSLSGYTF. The DNA of the CDR3 is TGTGCCAGCAGTCCCCTGGACAGCCTTTCTGGCTACACCTTC.

This clonotype was counted between two and nine times. The chain uses TRBV7-3 and TRBJ2-1; D tentatively fits TRBD1 or TRBD2 (5 bases each). V was clipped by 3 bases and J by 10 bases, with 16 bases between them. CDR1 and CDR2 from the germline V gene are SGHTA and FQGTGA. The CDR3 has 14 residues. The CDR3 spells CASSLGVPTGEQFF. The DNA for the CDR3 is TGTGCCAGCAGCTTGGGGGTACCCACGGGGGAGCAGTTCTTC.